This is a list of T cell receptor beta chains from one sample in a study of blood T cell repertoires in COVID-19. Here immunoSEQ multiplex PCR was the method, and the copy in TCRdb shows in-frame clones only, minus some. The sample lists 130,000 or so clones, roughly 90% occurring once. Sequencing was performed on peripheral blood. The receptors stem from a man aged 65 to 79 with active COVID-19. The conserved cysteine and the conserved F or W are not part of the CDR3 here.

>TRBJ2-7|TRBV12-3/TRBV12-4
ASSRDRVYEQY
>TRBJ2-7|TRBV7-9
ASSLRQDEQY
>TRBJ2-7|TRBV29-1
SVAGSAQSSYEQY
>TRBJ2-2|TRBV6-6
AGAGTRLKGELF
>TRBJ1-2|TRBV7-2
ASSLMGQSYGYT
>TRBJ1-1|TRBV24-1
ATSDSGTGMAAF
>TRBJ2-5|TRBV28
ASSKAVKRTQY
>TRBJ2-3|TRBV25-1
ASSRGDTQY
>TRBJ2-3|TRBV28
ASSSTAGVMTDTQY
>TRBJ1-1|TRBV5-1
ASRHGFGRDTEAF
>TRBJ2-7|TRBV28
ASSLRGEQY
>TRBJ1-2|TRBV6-4
ASSPNGYT
>TRBJ2-5|TRBV7-2
ASSLISRGRETQY
>TRBJ2-7|TRBV28
ASSGPGTSSYEQY
>TRBJ2-3|TRBV2
ASSVVAGGRDTQY
>TRBJ2-5|TRBV11-2
ASSGWASVEKETQY
>TRBJ1-1|TRBV9
ASSESGQVTEAF
>TRBJ2-5|TRBV7-6
ASSPGTTRGLETQY
>TRBJ1-1|TRBV7-2
ASSFRQGAEAF
>TRBJ2-7|TRBV3-1/TRBV3-2
ASSQQSGGTYEQY
>TRBJ1-1|TRBV2
ASSESRLQTEAF
>TRBJ1-4|TRBV7-2
ASSTQDRGQTNEKLF
>TRBJ2-4|TRBV2
ASSELAGVNIQY
>TRBJ2-2|TRBV7-3
ASSLIPYTGELF
>TRBJ1-5|TRBV28
ASSLAGGPNQPQH
>TRBJ2-7|TRBV7-2
ASSLDRSSYEQY
>TRBJ2-7|TRBV5-4
ASSSGLGYEQY
>TRBJ2-5|TRBV5-4
ASSRSWASTETQY
>TRBJ2-4|TRBV5-5
ASSLAAGYINIQY
>TRBJ1-2|TRBV5-4
ASSLTGGGGYT
>TRBJ2-5|TRBV9
ASSTRSVAGGLQETQY
>TRBJ2-7|TRBV29-1
SVEDRGGGSYEQY
>TRBJ2-3|TRBV28
ASSPPGDTQY
>TRBJ2-1|TRBV5-1
ASSPKAGLPYNEQF
>TRBJ2-3|TRBV27
ASRATSGSTDTQY
>TRBJ2-2|TRBV2
ASSETGGYGELF
>TRBJ2-5|TRBV6-5
ASSPSTGTQY
>TRBJ1-5|TRBV6-5
ASSYSAGTGVQPQH
>TRBJ2-6|TRBV7-3
ASSQGLAGAGANVLT
>TRBJ1-3|TRBV6-5
ASSLDRSSGNTIY
>TRBJ1-6|TRBV6-5
ASKTGGGSPLH
>TRBJ1-2|TRBV7-2
ASSLVHIGAGNYGYT
>TRBJ2-2|TRBV20-1
SASRGPGELF
>TRBJ2-7|TRBV9
ASSVAAASSYEQY
>TRBJ1-4|TRBV18
ASSRLTGRGEKLF
>TRBJ1-2|TRBV30
ATDRGGYGYT
>TRBJ2-2|TRBV9
ASSVTGVGTGELF
>TRBJ2-3|TRBV9
ASSARLAGARTDTQY
>TRBJ2-5|TRBV19
ASSIGSGIQETQY
>TRBJ2-7|TRBV7-6
ASSLEGFYEQY
>TRBJ2-3|TRBV28
ASSRDRGTDTQY
>TRBJ2-5|TRBV3-1/TRBV3-2
ASSQGGRPWGETQY
>TRBJ2-2|TRBV5-1
ASSLGLPGELF
>TRBJ1-2|TRBV11-2
ASRDRDSYYGYT
>TRBJ2-3|TRBV9
ASSVRTSRNTDTQY